What follows describes a single T cell receptor (beta chain). The antigen remains unidentified. This CDR3 region has 14 residues. Germline-derived CDR1 and CDR2 are MNHNY and SVGAGI (reference sequence). The ends were cut back, 2 bases at V and 4 bases at J, with 11 bases in the middle. Clones were sequenced by immunoSEQ multiplex PCR, and TCRdb holds only the in-frame ones, with some missing. The sample has some 14,000 clones, approximately 90% seen once. The data stem from a study of OX40 agonist ivuxolimab in advanced cancers. Study observations and caveats: At 0.1 to 3.0 mg/kg and by week 6, clonal expansion occurred in CD4+ and CD8+ blood T cells.

The rearrangement joins TRBV6-6 to TRBJ1-1; D gene ambiguous. The clonotype was recovered from an adult with an advanced solid tumor such as melanoma, head and neck, liver or kidney cancer. The source material was CD4+ or CD8+ T cells sorted from blood, sampled in a trial of the OX40 agonist ivuxolimab. The CDR3 DNA sequence: TGTGCCAGCAGTTACAACGGCGGGAGCACTGAAGCTTTCTTT. Translation gives CASSYNGGSTEAFF.